The 25 T cell receptor beta chains given below trace back to one sample, sequenced in a study of blood T cell repertoires in COVID-19. Method: immunoSEQ multiplex PCR; TCRdb's copy keeps in-frame clones and lacks some. The table records more than 45,000 clones, 83% of them present only once. The sample consisted of peripheral blood. The source of these receptors is a man older than 75 in a cohort sampled during active COVID-19.

The chain has TRBV7-2 and TRBJ2-7; 8 nucleotides align to TRBD2. The CDR3 is 16 amino acids. V was clipped by 1 base and J by 3 bases; unmatched bases: 8. Germline loops: CDR1 SGHTA, CDR2 FQGNSA. The CDR3 DNA sequence: TGTGCCAGCAGCTTAGGGACTAGCAGGACCATCTACGAGCAGTACTTC. Residues: CASSLGTSRTIYEQYF.

The rearrangement uses TRBV5-3 and TRBJ1-1, with no clear D. TRBV5-3 is recorded as an ORF, its role being uncertain. This CDR3 comprises 11 residues. V was cut by 4 bases and J by 3 bases, with 4 bases left in between. The CDR3 DNA reads TGTGCCAGAAGCACGGACACTGAAGCTTTCTTT. Translation gives CARSTDTEAFF.

The chain carries TRBV5-1 and TRBJ2-4, with D tentatively TRBD1 (7 bases). This CDR3 spans 16 amino acids. Germline V gene sequence: CDR1 SGHRS, CDR2 YFSETQ. The V end was cut by 2 bases, the J end by 7 bases, with 19 bases between. CDR3 bases: TGCGCCAGCAGCTTTAATTCGGCAGGGGGGATGAACATTCAGTACTTC. It yields the protein CASSFNSAGGMNIQYF.

A few counts support this clone. This chain connects TRBV2 to TRBJ1-6; D not resolved. This CDR3 contains 13 residues. Germline V CDR1 and CDR2: SNHLY, FYNNEI. V dropped 4 bases and J dropped 10 bases, with 11 bases sitting between them. The CDR3 DNA reads TGTGCCAGCAGTGTCGAGGGTAGGTCACCCCTCCACTTT. As protein: CASSVEGRSPLHF.

V gene TRBV6-5 combines with J gene TRBJ1-1, with no clear D. V gave up 6 bases and J gave up 2 bases, with 10 bases separating them. The length of the CDR3 is 13 residues. Germline CDR1 and CDR2: MNHEY and SVGAGI. The CDR3, as DNA: TGTGCCAGCAGACCCCTACTTAACACTGAAGCTTTCTTT. Amino acids: CASRPLLNTEAFF.

V is TRBV4-1 and J is TRBJ2-1, with 14 bases aligning to TRBD2. Trimming at V came to 3 bases and at J to 10 bases, leaving 11 bases not matched to a gene. This CDR3 is built from 17 residues. Germline V gene lookup returns CDR1 MGHRA and CDR2 YSYEKL. The CDR3 loop is CASSHGIGTSGGREQFF. The CDR3 DNA reads TGCGCCAGCAGCCACGGGATAGGGACTAGCGGGGGCCGCGAGCAGTTCTTC.

This rearrangement joins TRBV28 to TRBJ1-2, with a weak D call TRBD1 (5 bases). Looked up from germline, CDR1 is MDHEN and CDR2 is SYDVKM. The CDR3 runs 16 residues. V dropped 5 bases and J dropped 0 bases, with 16 bases sitting between them. DNA of the CDR3: TGTGCCAGCAGTCGATCGGAGGGGCGGGCTAACTATGGCTACACCTTC. This translates into CASSRSEGRANYGYTF.

The chain has TRBV7-9 and TRBJ2-7; 9 nucleotides align to TRBD1. With 3 bases clipped from V and 8 bases from J, the junction kept 11 bases outside the gene matches. Germline loops: CDR1 SEHNR, CDR2 FQNEAQ (reference sequence). The CDR3 is made up of 15 amino acids. Written as DNA, the CDR3 is TGTGCCAGCAGCTTCGGGACAGGGACCCTCGTCAAGCAGTACTTC. It codes for CASSFGTGTLVKQYF.

This chain connects TRBV24-1 to TRBJ2-3; a weak D match, TRBD2 (5 bases). The CDR3 is made up of 14 amino acids. Germline values: CDR1 KGHDR, CDR2 SFDVKD. Trimming shortened V by 2 bases and J by 5 bases, and 10 bases separated the two germline ends. CDR3 region: CATSDWRRGDTQYF. CDR3 nucleotide sequence: TGTGCCACCAGTGATTGGAGGCGCGGAGATACGCAGTATTTT.

The V gene is TRBV7-8, the J gene TRBJ1-5; 11 bases agree with TRBD1. The V gene's germline CDR1 is SGHVS and CDR2 FQNEAQ. V shed 6 bases and J 6 bases; nucleotides not matched to a gene: 4. There are 14 residues in the CDR3. The CDR3 nucleotides are TGTGCCAGCAGTTTGGACAGGGGGCTTCAGCCCCAGCATTTT. Translated: CASSLDRGLQPQHF.

The chain has TRBV19 and TRBJ2-3; 12 bases fit TRBD2. The ends lost 5 bases at V and 6 bases at J; junction bases unmatched: 9. The length of the CDR3 is 16 residues. Germline V lookup: CDR1 LNHDA, CDR2 SQIVND (reference sequence). The CDR3 DNA sequence: TGTGCCAGTAGTCCGGGACTAGCGGGTAGAACGGATACGCAGTATTTT. It codes for CASSPGLAGRTDTQYF.

The chain couples TRBV14 to TRBJ2-7, with 9 bases that match TRBD2. CDR3 length: 15 amino acids. V shed 4 bases and J 3 bases; nucleotides not matched to a gene: 7. Germline V gene sequence: CDR1 SGHDN, CDR2 FVKESK. Written as DNA, the CDR3 is TGTGCCAGCAGCCCCTGGGCAGCGGGAGGCTACGAGCAGTACTTC. Its translation is CASSPWAAGGYEQYF.

This clone appeared a few times. The chain employs TRBV7-2 and TRBJ1-2; D remains unclear. The CDR3 is made up of 12 amino acids. The ends were cut back, 5 bases at V and 4 bases at J, with 8 bases in the middle. In germline, CDR1 is SGHTA, CDR2 FQGNSA. The DNA of the CDR3 is TGTGCCAGCAGCCGGGATCTCTATGGCTACACCTTC. Amino acids: CASSRDLYGYTF. The full variable domain, its missing parts supplied by reference TRBV7-2 and TRBJ1-2, is GAGVSQSPSNKVTEKGKDVELRCDPISGHTALYWYRQSLGQGLEFLIYFQGNSAPDKSGLPSDRFSAERTGGSVSTLTIQRTQQEDSAVYLCASSRDLYGYTFGSGTRLTVV.

The chain uses TRBV19 and TRBJ1-4, with D perhaps matching TRBD1 (6 bases). V lost 6 bases to trimming and J lost 3 bases, with 17 bases between them. The CDR3 has 16 amino acids. Per germline, CDR1 LNHDA and CDR2 SQIVND (reference sequence). CDR3 sequence reads: CASRGIGQLSNEKLFF. In nucleotides, the CDR3 is TGTGCCAGTAGAGGCATCGGACAGCTTTCTAATGAAAAACTGTTTTTT. The full variable domain, rest sourced from reference TRBV19 and TRBJ1-4, is DGGITQSPKYLFRKEGQNVTLSCEQNLNHDAMYWYRQDPGQGLRLIYYSQIVNDFQKGDIAEGYSVSREKKESFPLTVTSAQKNPTAFYLCASRGIGQLSNEKLFFGSGTQLSVL.

The table lists this clone with a few counts. CDR3 DNA sequence: TGTGCCAGCGGGGCCCTAGCGGGGGTAGCCGAGCAGTACTTC. It specifies CASGALAGVAEQYF. The chain links TRBV6-6 to TRBJ2-7; 10 nucleotides agree with TRBD2. CDR1 MNHNY and CDR2 SVGAGI come from the germline V gene (reference sequence). This CDR3 region has 14 residues. Unmatched junction bases numbered 10, after V lost 8 bases and J lost 6 bases.

V gene TRBV9 combines with J gene TRBJ2-3; TRBD2 aligns across 8 bases. The CDR3 runs 15 residues. The germline V gene encodes CDR1 SGDLS and CDR2 YYNGEE. Trimming at V came to 1 base and at J to 4 bases, leaving 5 bases not matched to a gene. CDR3 coding DNA: TGTGCCAGCAGCGTATACACGGGAGGGCCAGATACGCAGTATTTT. Encoded protein: CASSVYTGGPDTQYF.

The chain employs TRBV5-1 and TRBJ2-2; the match to TRBD2 covers 11 bases. Germline CDR1 SGHRS, CDR2 YFSETQ. This CDR3 has 16 residues. Losses at the gene ends were 6 bases for V and 1 base for J; bases not matched to a gene: 5. The CDR3 nucleotides are TGCGCCAGCATTCCCCTAGCGGGAGGGAACACCGGGGAGCTGTTTTTT. Residues: CASIPLAGGNTGELFF. Full variable domain (rest looked up from reference TRBV5-1 and TRBJ2-2): KAGVTQTPRYLIKTRGQQVTLSCSPISGHRSVSWYQQTPGQGLQFLFEYFSETQRNKGNFPGRFSGRQFSNSRSEMNVSTLELGDSALYLCASIPLAGGNTGELFFGEGSRLTVL.

The chain joins TRBV28 to TRBJ2-7, with 11 bases fitting TRBD2. The CDR3 spans 16 residues. Trimming removed 6 bases from V and 1 base from J; junction bases left unmatched: 8. Germline V gene data show CDR1 as MDHEN and CDR2 as SYDVKM. CDR3 loop: CASRSGASGGSYEQYF. DNA of the CDR3: TGTGCCAGCAGGTCTGGGGCTAGCGGGGGGTCCTACGAGCAGTACTTC.

This chain joins TRBV7-9 and TRBJ1-1, with TRBD1 identical over 7 bases. The length of the CDR3 is 18 residues. Germline V gene data show CDR1 as SEHNR and CDR2 as FQNEAQ (reference sequence). Trimming took 2 bases from V and 1 from J; bases not matched to a gene: 13. DNA of the CDR3: TGTGCCAGCAGCTTATGGGGGACAGAATACCGTCCGAACACTGAAGCTTTCTTT. It specifies CASSLWGTEYRPNTEAFF.

The V call is TRBV5-1, the J call TRBJ2-1, with 10 bases that match TRBD1. V was pared by 6 bases and J by 7 bases, with 7 bases of the junction left unmatched. The germline gives CDR1 SGHRS, CDR2 YFSETQ. The CDR3 covers 14 residues. The CDR3 is CASTRDRGGNEQFF. In DNA form, the CDR3 reads TGCGCCAGCACCAGGGACAGGGGAGGGAATGAGCAGTTCTTC.

This chain links TRBV24-1 with TRBJ2-5; possibly TRBD2 for D (6 bases). CDR3 length: 16 amino acids. The germline V gene has CDR1 KGHDR and CDR2 SFDVKD. Between the trimmed V and J ends, which lost 0 bases and 0 bases, there was a span of 10 bases. The CDR3 sequence: CATSDLFGGDQETQYF. The CDR3 DNA is TGTGCCACCAGTGATTTGTTCGGAGGGGACCAAGAGACCCAGTACTTC.

V and J are TRBV6-2 or TRBV6-3 and TRBJ1-1; 9 nucleotides match TRBD1. With V trimmed by 5 bases and J by 4 bases, 5 bases remained unmatched. CDR3 size: 14 residues. CDR1 is MNHEY and CDR2 is SVGEGT in the germline V gene. CDR3 nucleotide sequence: TGTGCCAGCAGTCAAACAGGGGGCCCCACTGAAGCTTTCTTT. Protein product: CASSQTGGPTEAFF.

The chain couples TRBV13 to TRBJ2-3; 13 positions agree with TRBD2. Germline assignment: CDR1 PRHDT and CDR2 FYEKMQ (reference sequence). The CDR3 length is 16 residues. The junction had 3 bases not matched to a gene; V was cut back by 4 bases and J by 2 bases. The CDR3 nucleotides are TGTGCCAGCAGCTGGGGACTAGCGGGGTTCACAGATACGCAGTATTTT. The encoded protein is CASSWGLAGFTDTQYF.

The rearrangement uses TRBV7-9 and TRBJ1-2; D unresolved. V was clipped by 8 bases and J by 5 bases, with 15 bases between them. The germline V gene encodes CDR1 SEHNR and CDR2 FQNEAQ (reference sequence). The length of the CDR3 is 13 residues. The CDR3 sequence: CASGSSRAYGYTF. CDR3 nucleotide sequence: TGTGCCAGCGGCTCTAGCCGGGCATATGGCTACACCTTC.

The chain couples TRBV9 to TRBJ1-1, with a weak D call TRBD1 (6 bases). The germline gives CDR1 SGDLS, CDR2 YYNGEE. V was clipped by 0 bases and J by 1 base, with 7 bases between them. The CDR3 is 14 amino acids. CDR3 sequence reads: CASSVGGQNTEAFF. CDR3 nucleotide sequence: TGTGCCAGCAGCGTAGGGGGACAGAACACTGAAGCTTTCTTT.